These 3 T cell receptor beta chains share one sample of origin, sequenced in a study of T-cell reconstitution after alpha-beta-depleted transplantation in children. A TCRbeta library incorporating unique molecular identifiers was prepared. TCRdb analysed the PCR reads with MiXCR anew, one entry per CDR3 protein. The data contain about 300,000 distinct CDR3 sequences, around 7.3% of them singletons. The study, taken as a whole, reports: At the one-year point after transplant, T-cell counts and TCRbeta diversity were found to come mostly from T cells that had been newly produced.

Antigens of these TCRs are unknown. Here the sequenced sample was peripheral blood, taken 360 days after TCRalphabeta/CD19-depleted stem cell transplant. These receptors were obtained from a female patient between 2 and 10 years old who had a stem cell transplant for Fanconi anemia, so the T cells may come from the graft donor.

This clonotype was seen a few times. V gene TRBV6-5 combines with J gene TRBJ2-3; 7 bases line up with TRBD1. Germline lookup yields CDR1 MNHEY and CDR2 SVGAGI. With V trimmed by 7 bases and J by 2 bases, 6 bases remained unmatched. This CDR3 has 14 amino acids. The CDR3: CASTRDRLTDTQYF. The CDR3 DNA reads as TGTGCCAGCACCCGGGACAGACTCACAGATACGCAGTATTTT.

This clonotype has a count of ten or more. The rearrangement links TRBV6-1 to TRBJ1-1; the match to TRBD1 covers 8 bases. The trim removed 6 bases at V and 0 bases at J, leaving 12 bases unmatched. The CDR3 totals 17 residues. The germline V gene encodes CDR1 MNHNS and CDR2 SASEGT. The CDR3 reads CASSFDRGWGLNTEAFF. CDR3 DNA sequence: TGTGCCAGCAGCTTCGACAGGGGTTGGGGATTGAACACTGAAGCTTTCTTT.

The gene calls are TRBV5-1 and TRBJ1-2; 8 bases agree with TRBD1. This CDR3 spans 14 amino acids. Germline CDR1 reads SGHRS; CDR2 reads YFSETQ. Trimming took 4 bases from V and 6 from J; bases not matched to a gene: 8. DNA of the CDR3: TGCGCCAGCAGCCTTACCCTGACAGGGGATGGCTACACCTTC. This translates into CASSLTLTGDGYTF. Full variable domain (rest looked up from reference TRBV5-1 and TRBJ1-2): KAGVTQTPRYLIKTRGQQVTLSCSPISGHRSVSWYQQTPGQGLQFLFEYFSETQRNKGNFPGRFSGRQFSNSRSEMNVSTLELGDSALYLCASSLTLTGDGYTFGSGTRLTVV.